This T cell receptor beta chain was sequenced for a study of cytomegalovirus exposure and HLA in healthy donors. It was with 60 Vbeta and 13 Jbeta primers that the PCR ran. The table came from immunoSEQ multiplex PCR; TCRdb's copy has only in-frame clones and leaves some out. Of 150,000 to 200,000 clones in the sample, 80% were seen once. The germline V gene has CDR1 SGHTA and CDR2 FQGTGA. V lost 2 bases and J lost 1, with 12 bases in between. The CDR3 runs 15 residues. Of note for this clone: The target antigen is unknown.

Findings and limits, study-wide: Looking again later, the authors saw that most CMV-associated TCR beta chains seemed HLA-restricted. Earlier analysis looked at TCR beta V segments, and most were productive about 90% or about 30% of the time. Later analysis identified several of the most significant clusters that appeared linked to common viral pathogens. The only immune exposure information that was available was CMV serostatus.

The origin of this receptor is a woman between 45 and 65 years old in good health and CMV-seropositive. Sample: PBMCs. This rearrangement joins TRBV7-3 to TRBJ2-7; perhaps TRBD2 as D (6 bases). The CDR3 reads CASSLGSGPSYEQYF. The CDR3 region has the DNA TGTGCCAGCAGCTTAGGGAGCGGGCCGTCCTACGAGCAGTACTTC. The variable domain in full, completed from reference TRBV7-3 and TRBJ2-7, reads GAGVSQTPSNKVTEKGKYVELRCDPISGHTALYWYRQSLGQGPEFLIYFQGTGAADDSGLPNDRFFAVRPEGSVSTLKIQRTERGDSAVYLCASSLGSGPSYEQYFGPGTRLTVT.